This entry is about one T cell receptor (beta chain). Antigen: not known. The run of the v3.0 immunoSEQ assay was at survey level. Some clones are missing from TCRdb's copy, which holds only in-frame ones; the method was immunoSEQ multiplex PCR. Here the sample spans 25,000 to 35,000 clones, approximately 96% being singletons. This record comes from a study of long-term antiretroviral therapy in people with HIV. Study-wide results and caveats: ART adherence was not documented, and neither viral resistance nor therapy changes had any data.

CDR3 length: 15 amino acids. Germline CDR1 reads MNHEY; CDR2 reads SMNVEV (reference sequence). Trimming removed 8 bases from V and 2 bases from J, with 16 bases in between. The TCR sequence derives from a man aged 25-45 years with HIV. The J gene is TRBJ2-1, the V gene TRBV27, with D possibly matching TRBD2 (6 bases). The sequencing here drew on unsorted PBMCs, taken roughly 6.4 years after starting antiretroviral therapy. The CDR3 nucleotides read TGTGCCAGCTTCGGGAGTACCAAACCCTACAATGAGCAGTTCTTC. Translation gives CASFGSTKPYNEQFF.